This TCR beta chain was documented in a study of blood T cell repertoires in COVID-19. Data came from immunoSEQ multiplex PCR; TCRdb stores just in-frame clones and leaves some out. This table has under 500,000 clones, approximately 90% appearing once. Everyone who took part was about 18 to 90 years old, and they came from 20 to 25 US areas. The CDR3 is 14 residues long. Per the germline V gene, CDR1 is SGHRS and CDR2 is YFSETQ. J lost 7 bases, V lost 0 bases, and 6 bases had no gene match. This chain connects TRBV5-1 to TRBJ2-5; TRBD1 agrees at 7 bases. Sequencing input: PBMCs or T cells enriched from blood (not recorded which). This clonotype was obtained from a woman under 30 with acute COVID-19. CDR3 amino acids: CASSLDGQAVTQYF. DNA of the CDR3: TGCGCCAGCAGCTTGGACGGACAGGCGGTGACCCAGTACTTC.